The clone carrying this T cell receptor beta chain is identified as medium-sized from frequency. Its antigen remains unknown. The data belong to a study of T cell clusters in autoimmune cytopenias. TRB was amplified by touch-down multiplex PCR, primer pools A and B combined. TCRdb re-called the multiplex PCR reads; every CDR3 protein appears as one record, without DNA. Listed are approximately 3,000 distinct CDR3 sequences; 4.5% to 5% falls within the top ten. The CDR3 consists of 14 residues. Germline V gene lookup returns CDR1 LNHNV and CDR2 YYDKDF (reference sequence). Notes on the study in general: Clustering suggested that physiological T cell clusters were missing in primary autoimmune cytopenia patients. No experiment has yet validated the function of the T cell clusters defined in silico. TRB repertoire shifts in secondary cytopenia and chronic lymphocytic leukemia mostly reflected lymphoma, not autoimmunity. A dominant lymphoma-associated repertoire apparently masked the cluster-lack signature in secondary cytopenia versus chronic lymphocytic leukemia.

Each sample's input was approximately 270 ng genomic DNA, 30,000 to 45,000 genome equivalents. The sample comprised peripheral blood. The rearrangement uses TRBV15 and TRBJ2-1. The clonotype was recovered from a human donor with an autoimmune cytopenia or autoimmune hepatitis (not recorded which). CDR3 sequence: CATSRDGGFTGGFF. The entire variable domain, with the rest obtained from reference TRBV15 and TRBJ2-1, is as follows: DAMVIQNPRYQVTQFGKPVTLSCSQTLNHNVMYWYQQKSSQAPKLLFHYYDKDFNNEADTPDNFQSRRPNTSFCFLDIRSPGLGDTAMYLCATSRDGGFTGGFFGPGTRLTVL.